This TCR beta chain was identified during a study of shared clonotypes between healthy human individuals. Looked up from germline, CDR1 is WSHSY and CDR2 is SAAADI. Trimming removed 3 bases from V and 0 bases from J, with 12 bases in between. The CDR3 has 15 residues. Study-wide results and limits: The study sampled only blood, and tissue repertoires likely differ. Expectations were that clonotype sharing among donors would be affected by sequencing depth.

On this clone itself: The antigen is undetermined.

The assay was carried out at the deep level. 250 to 350 ng DNA, 25,000 to 35,000 T cell genomes, went into unsorted PBMC replicate PCRs. Sequencing was performed with immunoSEQ multiplex PCR; in TCRdb, only in-frame clones are kept and a portion is missing. The data show more than 400,000 clones, approximately 84% seen once. This receptor was taken from a woman in her forties in good health. Some clones in this sample may be carry-over from other donors' samples. The sequenced sample was PBMCs. This chain joins TRBV10-2 and TRBJ2-7; a possible D gene is TRBD2 (5 bases). DNA of the CDR3: TGCGCCAGCAGTGAAATAGGGAGCAGCTCCTACGAGCAGTACTTC. Translating gives CASSEIGSSSYEQYF.